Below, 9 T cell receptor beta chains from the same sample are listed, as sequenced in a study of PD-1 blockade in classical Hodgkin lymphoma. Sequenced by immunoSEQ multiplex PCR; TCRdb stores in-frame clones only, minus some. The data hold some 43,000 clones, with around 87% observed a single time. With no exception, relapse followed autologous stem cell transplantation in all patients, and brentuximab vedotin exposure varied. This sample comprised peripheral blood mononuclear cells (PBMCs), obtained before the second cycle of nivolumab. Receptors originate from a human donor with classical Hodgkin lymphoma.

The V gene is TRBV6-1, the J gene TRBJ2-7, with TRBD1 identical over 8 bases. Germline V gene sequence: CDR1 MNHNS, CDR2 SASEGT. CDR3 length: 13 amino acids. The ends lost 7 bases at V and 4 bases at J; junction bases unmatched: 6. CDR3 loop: CASNQGAAYEQYF. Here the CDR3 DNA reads TGTGCCAGCAACCAGGGGGCTGCGTACGAGCAGTACTTC.

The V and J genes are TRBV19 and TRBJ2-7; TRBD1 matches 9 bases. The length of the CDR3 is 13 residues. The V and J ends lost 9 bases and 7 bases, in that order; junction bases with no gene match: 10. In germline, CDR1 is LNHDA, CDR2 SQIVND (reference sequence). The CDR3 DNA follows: TGTGCCAGCCGGGACAGGGCTTATGGTGAGCAGTACTTC. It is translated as CASRDRAYGEQYF.

DNA of the CDR3: TGTGCCAGCAGTCCCTGGGACAGACCCTACGAGCAGTACTTC. It yields the protein CASSPWDRPYEQYF. V and J are TRBV28 and TRBJ2-7, with 7 nucleotides matching TRBD1. Germline V gives CDR1 MDHEN, CDR2 SYDVKM. Trimming took 5 bases from V and 2 from J; bases not matched to a gene: 6. The CDR3 sequence is 14 residues long.

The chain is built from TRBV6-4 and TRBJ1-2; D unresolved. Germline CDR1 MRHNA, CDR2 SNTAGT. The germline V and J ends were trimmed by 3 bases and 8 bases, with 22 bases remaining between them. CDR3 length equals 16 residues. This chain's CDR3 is CASSEGGPPRWSGYTF. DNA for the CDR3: TGTGCCAGCAGTGAGGGAGGACCCCCTCGGTGGAGCGGCTACACCTTC.

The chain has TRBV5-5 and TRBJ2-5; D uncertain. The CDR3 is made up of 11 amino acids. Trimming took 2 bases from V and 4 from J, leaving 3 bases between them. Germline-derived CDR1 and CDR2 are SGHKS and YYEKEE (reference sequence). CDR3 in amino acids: CASSFRETQYF. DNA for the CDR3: TGTGCCAGCAGCTTTCGAGAGACCCAGTACTTC. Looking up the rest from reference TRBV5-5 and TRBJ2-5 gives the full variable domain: DAGVTQSPTHLIKTRGQQVTLRCSPISGHKSVSWYQQVLGQGPQFIFQYYEKEERGRGNFPDRFSARQFPNYSSELNVNALLLGDSALYLCASSFRETQYFGPGTRLLVL.

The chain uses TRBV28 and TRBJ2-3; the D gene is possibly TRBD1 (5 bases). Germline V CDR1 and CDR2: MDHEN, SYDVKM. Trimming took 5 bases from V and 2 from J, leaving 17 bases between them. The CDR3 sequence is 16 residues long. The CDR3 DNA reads TGTGCCAGCAGTCCCCCCGAAGGACACCTCACAGATACGCAGTATTTT. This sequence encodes CASSPPEGHLTDTQYF. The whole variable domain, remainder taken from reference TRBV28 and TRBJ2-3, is DVKVTQSSRYLVKRTGEKVFLECVQDMDHENMFWYRQDPGLGLRLIYFSYDVKMKEKGDIPEGYSVSREKKERFSLILESASTNQTSMYLCASSPPEGHLTDTQYFGPGTRLTVL.

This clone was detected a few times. CDR3 coding DNA: TGTGCCAGCAGCCGAGGCGGGGGGCTTACTGAAGCTTTCTTT. It codes for CASSRGGGLTEAFF. This sequence joins TRBV27 and TRBJ1-1; weak D call: TRBD1 (6 bases). The CDR3 sequence is 14 residues long. With 6 bases removed from V and 5 bases from J, the gap between germline ends came to 16 bases. The germline V gene encodes CDR1 MNHEY and CDR2 SMNVEV (reference sequence).

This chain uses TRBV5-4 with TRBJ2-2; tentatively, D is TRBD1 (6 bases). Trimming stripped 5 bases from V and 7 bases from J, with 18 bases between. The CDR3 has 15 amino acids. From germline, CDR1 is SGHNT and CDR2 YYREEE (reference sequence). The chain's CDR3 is CASRQGVLPRGELFF. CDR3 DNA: TGTGCCAGCAGACAGGGAGTCCTACCCCGCGGGGAGCTGTTTTTT.

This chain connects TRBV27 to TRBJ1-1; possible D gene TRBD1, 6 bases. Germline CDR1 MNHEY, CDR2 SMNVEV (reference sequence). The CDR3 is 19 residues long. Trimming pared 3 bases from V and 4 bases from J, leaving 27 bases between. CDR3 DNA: TGTGCCAGCAGTTTGCTGACCGGCGGGACAAGGGCCTTGGGCACTGAAGCTTTCTTT. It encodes CASSLLTGGTRALGTEAFF.